This entry concerns a single TCR beta chain. The antigen is undetermined. From the germline J gene comes the end of the CDR3, since the read stops 3 residues before it. All participants had a single incident cervical HPV16 infection, and prevalent HPV16 infections were excluded. This specimen comes from a study of T cells in women clearing cervical HPV infection. As for the study in general: With HLA typing for only a few women, HLA confounding remains possible. Study-level findings and limits: Effector/memory and HPV-specific T cells were not isolated, and association timing is unknown. Cases carried less TRBV6-7 than controls: about 0.1% versus 0.15%.

CDR3 length: 12 amino acids. The V and J ends lost 4 bases and 5 bases respectively, with 8 bases between them. From germline, CDR1 is MNHNS and CDR2 SASEGT. Method: immunoSEQ multiplex PCR; TCRdb's copy keeps in-frame clones and lacks some. Its table lists 30,000 to 35,000 clones. V usage is TRBV6-1 and J usage is TRBJ1-1, with D perhaps TRBD1 (6 bases). Sequencing was performed on blood buffy coat. This TCR was recovered from a woman between 18 and 69 years old with a cervical HPV16 infection that either progressed to CIN3+ or cleared (not recorded which). The CDR3 loop is CASSGTATEAFF. The CDR3 bases that were read are TGTGCCAGCAGTGGGACAGCAACTGAA.